The 31 T cell receptor beta chains listed next were all sequenced from one sample in a study of OX40 agonist ivuxolimab in advanced cancers. The repertoire was sequenced with immunoSEQ multiplex PCR; TCRdb's copy has only in-frame clones and lacks some. The table lists about 80,000 clones, approximately 91% of them singletons. This material consisted of CD4+ or CD8+ T cells sorted from blood, taken in a trial of the OX40 agonist ivuxolimab. Source of these receptors: an adult with an advanced solid tumor such as melanoma, head and neck, liver or kidney cancer.

The chain recombines TRBV7-2 with TRBJ2-1, with 10 bases that match TRBD1. The CDR3 consists of 14 residues. Trimming removed 4 bases from V and 3 bases from J; junction bases left unmatched: 0. CDR1 SGHTA and CDR2 FQGNSA come from the germline V gene. CDR3 sequence: CASSWTGGYNEQFF. The CDR3 bases are TGTGCCAGCAGCTGGACAGGGGGCTACAATGAGCAGTTCTTC.

The rearrangement uses TRBV5-5 and TRBJ2-7, with 9 nucleotides matching TRBD1. Losses at the gene ends were 4 bases for V and 1 base for J; bases not matched to a gene: 6. The CDR3 length is 15 residues. Germline V CDR1 and CDR2: SGHKS, YYEKEE (reference sequence). CDR3: CASSRQGVGSYEQYF. The DNA for the CDR3 is TGTGCCAGCAGCCGACAGGGGGTAGGATCCTACGAGCAGTACTTC.

The CDR3 here is CASSPGQGYIGNQPQHF. The CDR3 region has the DNA TGTGCCAGCAGTCCGGGACAGGGTTATATTGGCAATCAGCCCCAGCATTTT. This chain joins TRBV28 and TRBJ1-5, with 9 bases that match TRBD1. The germline CDR1 and CDR2 sequences are MDHEN and SYDVKM. The CDR3 totals 17 residues. The V and J ends lost 5 bases and 2 bases, in that order; junction bases with no gene match: 10.

This rearrangement joins TRBV7-2 to TRBJ2-5; tentative D call: TRBD1 (5 bases). There are 14 residues in the CDR3. V lost 1 base and J lost 4, with 10 bases in between. From germline, CDR1 is SGHTA and CDR2 FQGNSA. The CDR3 here is CASSLGHQGETQYF. CDR3 bases: TGTGCCAGCAGCTTAGGTCACCAGGGAGAGACCCAGTACTTC.

The chain links TRBV5-5 to TRBJ1-2; D might be TRBD1 (5 bases). Trimming cost V 6 bases and J 4 bases, with 13 bases left between them. CDR3 length equals 13 residues. Germline V CDR1 and CDR2: SGHKS, YYEKEE (reference sequence). In DNA, the CDR3 is TGTGCCAGCACCCTCGGGGGGTCCTATGGCTACACCTTC. It yields the protein CASTLGGSYGYTF. Supplemented by reference TRBV5-5 and TRBJ1-2, the full variable domain reads DAGVTQSPTHLIKTRGQQVTLRCSPISGHKSVSWYQQVLGQGPQFIFQYYEKEERGRGNFPDRFSARQFPNYSSELNVNALLLGDSALYLCASTLGGSYGYTFGSGTRLTVV.

Concerning this clone itself: This sample includes further DNA sequences coding for the same CDR3. The genes are TRBV5-1 and TRBJ2-1, with TRBD2 matching over 9 bases. Germline V gene sequence: CDR1 SGHRS, CDR2 YFSETQ. This CDR3 has 16 residues. The V gene end was trimmed by 0 bases and the J gene end by 8 bases; junction bases not matched to a gene: 9. The CDR3 region is CASSLDVLAGGDEQFF. CDR3 coding DNA: TGCGCCAGCAGCTTGGACGTACTGGCGGGAGGGGATGAGCAGTTCTTC.

The chain uses TRBV14 and TRBJ2-1, with 13 bases lining up with TRBD2. The CDR3 covers 16 residues. The germline V gene encodes CDR1 SGHDN and CDR2 FVKESK. After removal of 3 bases from V and 7 bases from J, the junction contained 6 bases not matched to a gene. The CDR3, as DNA: TGTGCCAGCAGCCACTCCGGGACTAGCGGGACTAATGAGCAGTTCTTC. This gives the protein CASSHSGTSGTNEQFF.

The J gene is TRBJ2-1, the V gene TRBV28, with D unresolved. CDR3 length: 13 residues. Germline assignment: CDR1 MDHEN and CDR2 SYDVKM. Trimming took 5 bases from V and 10 from J, leaving 15 bases between them. The CDR3 spells CASSPEYFSEQFF. For the CDR3, the DNA is TGTGCCAGCAGTCCTGAATACTTCTCCGAGCAGTTCTTC. The complete variable domain, with remaining parts taken from reference TRBV28 and TRBJ2-1, reads DVKVTQSSRYLVKRTGEKVFLECVQDMDHENMFWYRQDPGLGLRLIYFSYDVKMKEKGDIPEGYSVSREKKERFSLILESASTNQTSMYLCASSPEYFSEQFFGPGTRLTVL.

The chain joins TRBV27 to TRBJ2-7, with 9 positions matching TRBD1. Germline assignment: CDR1 MNHEY and CDR2 SMNVEV (reference sequence). J was trimmed by 3 bases and V by 6 bases; bases with no gene match: 9. This CDR3 contains 15 residues. The CDR3 DNA reads as TGTGCCAGCAGCTCCACCGGGACAGGGAACTACGAGCAGTACTTC. It translates to CASSSTGTGNYEQYF.

V usage is TRBV5-1 and J usage is TRBJ2-7; D possibly matches TRBD1 or TRBD2 (6 bases each). Trimming stripped 4 bases from V and 9 bases from J, with 17 bases between. The CDR3 is made up of 13 amino acids. Per the germline V gene, CDR1 is SGHRS and CDR2 is YFSETQ. The CDR3 nucleotides read TGCGCCAGCAGCGGCGAGGAGGGGGTAGGGCAGTACTTC. Translating it yields CASSGEEGVGQYF.

The chain couples TRBV19 to TRBJ2-5, with D maybe TRBD1 (6 bases). Germline CDR1 and CDR2: LNHDA and SQIVND (reference sequence). Between the trimmed V and J ends, which lost 6 bases and 5 bases, there was a span of 16 bases. The CDR3 is 14 residues long. DNA of the CDR3: TGTGCCAGTAGCCCCGTTGTCCAGGGGGAGACCCAGTACTTC. Translation: CASSPVVQGETQYF.

As to this clone: Other nucleotide sequences in the sample specify the same CDR3. The V gene is TRBV4-2, the J gene TRBJ2-3, with 14 nucleotides matching TRBD2. The CDR3 has 20 amino acids. V shed 9 bases, J shed 0 bases, and the junction held 17 bases outside the gene matches. Per the germline V gene, CDR1 is LGHNA and CDR2 is YNFKEQ. In nucleotides, the CDR3 is TGTGCCAGTAGTGCTACGACCGGGACTAGCGGGAGTCCGAGCACAGATACGCAGTATTTT. Protein: CASSATTGTSGSPSTDTQYF.

J is TRBJ1-4 and V is TRBV5-1; TRBD1 might be the D (5 bases). V was clipped by 4 bases and J by 5 bases, with 12 bases between them. In germline, CDR1 is SGHRS, CDR2 YFSETQ. There are 14 residues in the CDR3. CDR3 sequence: CASSPVDTNEKLFF. The CDR3 DNA reads as TGCGCCAGCAGCCCCGTGGACACCAATGAAAAACTGTTTTTT.

CDR3 nucleotides: TGTGCCAGTAGTAGACAGGAGGGCATTCAGTACTTC. Translating gives CASSRQEGIQYF. This chain connects TRBV19 to TRBJ2-4, with D perhaps given as TRBD1 or TRBD2 (6 bases each). The V end was cut by 4 bases, the J end by 9 bases, with 10 bases between. The CDR3 spans 12 residues. Germline values: CDR1 LNHDA, CDR2 SQIVND (reference sequence). Full variable domain (outside the CDR3, taken from reference TRBV19 and TRBJ2-4): DGGITQSPKYLFRKEGQNVTLSCEQNLNHDAMYWYRQDPGQGLRLIYYSQIVNDFQKGDIAEGYSVSREKKESFPLTVTSAQKNPTAFYLCASSRQEGIQYFGAGTRLSVL.

This chain links TRBV7-2 with TRBJ1-2, with TRBD1 identical over 10 bases. This CDR3 contains 16 residues. V shed 2 bases and J 2 bases; nucleotides not matched to a gene: 5. Germline-derived CDR1 and CDR2 are SGHTA and FQGNSA. CDR3 residues: CASSLSGTGANYGYTF. CDR3 nucleotide sequence: TGTGCCAGCAGCTTATCGGGGACAGGGGCGAACTATGGCTACACCTTC. Using reference TRBV7-2 and TRBJ1-2 for the parts outside the CDR3, the full variable domain is GAGVSQSPSNKVTEKGKDVELRCDPISGHTALYWYRQSLGQGLEFLIYFQGNSAPDKSGLPSDRFSAERTGGSVSTLTIQRTQQEDSAVYLCASSLSGTGANYGYTFGSGTRLTVV.

This rearrangement joins TRBV4-3 to TRBJ2-1, with TRBD2 identical over 9 bases. Germline assignment: CDR1 LGHNA and CDR2 YSLEER. The V and J ends lost 10 bases and 4 bases, in that order; junction bases with no gene match: 5. This CDR3 has 13 amino acids. The CDR3 nucleotides are TGCGCCACGACTAGCGGACTATACAATGAGCAGTTCTTC. This sequence encodes CATTSGLYNEQFF.

This chain uses TRBV5-1 with TRBJ2-2, with 9 bases aligning to TRBD2. Trimming took 1 base from V and 4 from J; bases not matched to a gene: 2. The CDR3 loop spans 15 amino acids. The germline V gene encodes CDR1 SGHRS and CDR2 YFSETQ. CDR3 residues: CASSLTSGFTGELFF. Here the CDR3 DNA reads TGCGCCAGCAGCTTGACTAGCGGGTTCACCGGGGAGCTGTTTTTT.

The J gene is TRBJ1-3, the V gene TRBV27; the D is unclear. Deletions cut 3 bases from V and 6 bases from J, with 9 bases between. Germline-derived CDR1 and CDR2 are MNHEY and SMNVEV (reference sequence). The CDR3 has 13 amino acids. CDR3 protein: CASSFQYINTIYF. CDR3 coding DNA: TGTGCCAGCAGTTTCCAATATATAAACACCATATATTTT.

The chain couples TRBV6-5 to TRBJ1-5; D remains ambiguous. CDR1 is MNHEY and CDR2 is SVGAGI in the germline V gene. This CDR3 has 13 amino acids. The V and J ends lost 2 bases and 2 bases respectively, with 4 bases between them. The CDR3 coding sequence is TGTGCCAGCAGTTACCCAGGCAATCAGCCCCAGCATTTT. This gives the protein CASSYPGNQPQHF.

The V gene is TRBV5-8, the J gene TRBJ2-3, with D possibly being TRBD2 (5 bases). V shed 4 bases and J shed 1 base, with 16 bases lying between them. There are 16 residues in the CDR3. Germline CDR1 reads SGHTS; CDR2 reads YDEGEE. In DNA form, the CDR3 reads TGTGCCAGCAGCAAACGAAGTGGACTGGGCACAGATACGCAGTATTTT. The encoded protein is CASSKRSGLGTDTQYF.

The V gene is TRBV5-4, the J gene TRBJ2-7, with 9 bases lining up with TRBD1. After removal of 3 bases from V and 6 bases from J, the junction contained 4 bases not matched to a gene. Germline V gene sequence: CDR1 SGHNT, CDR2 YYREEE (reference sequence). The CDR3 consists of 13 residues. The CDR3 is CASSSLQGAEQYF. CDR3 nucleotides: TGTGCCAGCAGCTCCTTACAGGGGGCCGAGCAGTACTTC.

The chain uses TRBV6-5 and TRBJ1-1; 7 bases are shared with TRBD1. The CDR3 sequence is 15 residues long. V trimming: 5 bases; J trimming: 5 bases; junction bases outside the gene matches: 11. Germline assignment: CDR1 MNHEY and CDR2 SVGAGI. Here the CDR3 DNA reads TGTGCCAGCAGTCCGCGACAGGGCCTTGGAACTGAAGCTTTCTTT. Amino acids: CASSPRQGLGTEAFF.

This chain joins TRBV18 and TRBJ2-1; D not certain. This CDR3 is 13 amino acids long. Trimming cost V 4 bases and J 4 bases, with 8 bases left between them. CDR1 and CDR2 from the germline V gene are KGHSH and LQKENI. CDR3 loop: CASSLVEYNEQFF. The CDR3, as DNA: TGTGCCAGCTCACTAGTCGAATACAATGAGCAGTTCTTC.

The J gene is TRBJ2-5, the V gene TRBV5-1, with TRBD2 identical over 13 bases. Germline values: CDR1 SGHRS, CDR2 YFSETQ. CDR3 length equals 16 residues. The V gene end was trimmed by 3 bases and the J gene end by 5 bases; junction bases not matched to a gene: 7. The CDR3: CASSYLSTSGGETQYF. As DNA, the CDR3 is TGCGCCAGCAGCTACCTATCGACTAGCGGGGGGGAGACCCAGTACTTC.

The chain links TRBV9 to TRBJ2-2; 10 positions agree with TRBD2. The V gene end was trimmed by 3 bases and the J gene end by 2 bases; junction bases not matched to a gene: 4. Germline CDR1 SGDLS, CDR2 YYNGEE. This CDR3 region has 16 residues. The CDR3 is CASSGLAGANTGELFF. CDR3 DNA: TGTGCCAGCAGCGGGCTAGCGGGAGCCAACACCGGGGAGCTGTTTTTT.

This chain links TRBV7-2 with TRBJ2-2; TRBD2 is a possible D gene (6 bases). This CDR3 has 14 amino acids. Germline CDR1 SGHTA, CDR2 FQGNSA. V shed 5 bases and J shed 6 bases, with 13 bases lying between them. The CDR3 DNA follows: TGTGCCAGCAGCCCCAGACTAGTAGCCGGGGAGCTGTTTTTT. As protein: CASSPRLVAGELFF. Full variable domain (missing parts from reference TRBV7-2 and TRBJ2-2): GAGVSQSPSNKVTEKGKDVELRCDPISGHTALYWYRQSLGQGLEFLIYFQGNSAPDKSGLPSDRFSAERTGGSVSTLTIQRTQQEDSAVYLCASSPRLVAGELFFGEGSRLTVL.

The V call is TRBV2, the J call TRBJ1-1; D gene unclear. This CDR3 is 14 amino acids long. V dropped 4 bases and J dropped 4 bases, with 13 bases sitting between them. From germline, CDR1 is SNHLY and CDR2 FYNNEI. The chain's CDR3 is CASSGTVGITEAFF. The CDR3 DNA sequence: TGTGCCAGCAGTGGAACCGTGGGGATCACTGAAGCTTTCTTT.

This clone was counted once. The CDR3 nucleotides are TGCGCCAGCAGCCAAGTCCGGGGTGTAGCTCAAGAGACCCAGTACTTC. Its translation: CASSQVRGVAQETQYF. The chain couples TRBV4-1 to TRBJ2-5, with D tentatively TRBD2 (5 bases). The CDR3 totals 16 residues. Germline V lookup: CDR1 MGHRA, CDR2 YSYEKL. Trimming pared 1 base from V and 2 bases from J, leaving 14 bases between.

The chain uses TRBV19 and TRBJ2-2, with no clear D. Trimming pared 4 bases from V and 4 bases from J, leaving 10 bases between. The CDR3 has 14 residues. The germline V gene has CDR1 LNHDA and CDR2 SQIVND (reference sequence). The chain's CDR3 is CASSKRSSTGELFF. As DNA, the CDR3 is TGTGCCAGTAGTAAACGGTCAAGCACCGGGGAGCTGTTTTTT.

The J gene is TRBJ1-2, the V gene TRBV4-3, with D perhaps matching TRBD1 (6 bases). The V gene's germline CDR1 is LGHNA and CDR2 YSLEER. The germline V and J ends were trimmed by 1 base and 2 bases, with 8 bases remaining between them. The CDR3 has 14 residues. The CDR3: CASSQVGGNYGYTF. The CDR3, as DNA: TGCGCCAGCAGCCAAGTAGGGGGAAACTATGGCTACACCTTC.

The chain links TRBV7-9 to TRBJ1-4, with D maybe TRBD1 (5 bases). Germline CDR1 reads SEHNR; CDR2 reads FQNEAQ (reference sequence). The CDR3 covers 14 residues. The V end was cut by 1 base, the J end by 7 bases, with 10 bases between. CDR3 bases: TGTGCCAGCAGCTTAGGCACCGGGGGTGAAAAACTGTTTTTT. Encoded protein: CASSLGTGGEKLFF.